This T cell receptor beta chain was captured by sequencing in a study of cytomegalovirus exposure and HLA in healthy donors. Trimming took 0 bases from V and 8 from J, leaving 15 bases between them. Germline CDR1 and CDR2: SGHRS and YFSETQ. This CDR3 is built from 15 residues. The study ran its PCR with 60 Vbeta and 13 Jbeta primers. The assay was immunoSEQ multiplex PCR, and TCRdb's table has in-frame clones only and misses some. The repertoire consists of about 200,000 clones, with around 78% occurring once and the leading ten covering approximately 2%. Points on this clone: The antigen is undetermined.

Findings and caveats of the study: Highest at DRB1 and lowest at HLA-C, TCR association rates differed among HLA loci in a later analysis. Among TCR beta chains of equal frequency, HLA-associated ones were more clonally expanded in a later analysis.

Sequences were obtained from PBMCs. The chain is built from TRBV5-1 and TRBJ2-1; D is undetermined. The receptor was isolated from a man aged 25-45 years in good health and CMV-seronegative. In DNA, the CDR3 is TGCGCCAGCAGCTTGGACGACCCTAGAATCCATGAGCAGTTCTTC. Protein product: CASSLDDPRIHEQFF.